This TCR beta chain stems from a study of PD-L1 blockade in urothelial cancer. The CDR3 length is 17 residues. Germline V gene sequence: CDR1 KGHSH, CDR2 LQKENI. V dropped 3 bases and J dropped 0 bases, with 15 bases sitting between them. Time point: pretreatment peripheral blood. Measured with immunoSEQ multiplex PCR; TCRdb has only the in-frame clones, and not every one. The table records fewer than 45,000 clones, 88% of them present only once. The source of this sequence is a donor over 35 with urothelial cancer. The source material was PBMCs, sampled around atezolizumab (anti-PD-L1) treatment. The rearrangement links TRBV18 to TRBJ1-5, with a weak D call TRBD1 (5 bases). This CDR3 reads CASSPSRQTNSNQPQHF. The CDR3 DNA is TGTGCCAGCTCACCCAGCCGACAGACAAATAGCAATCAGCCCCAGCATTTT.